The rows below give T cell receptor beta chains drawn from one sample of a study of vaccination and CD4 T cells after COVID-19. TCRdb independently ran MiXCR on the PCR reads; one entry per CDR3 protein. The table has roughly 15,000 distinct CDR3 sequences, roughly three fifths seen once. No antigens are known for them. Specimen: CD4+ T cells from blood, cultured in vitro, collected after SARS-CoV-2 vaccination. These receptor sequences come from a human donor who had recovered from COVID-19. CDR3s include the opening cysteine and the closing phenylalanine or tryptophan. D genes are given only for firm matches. A row's size may be missing; if present it is once, few, many or a size class.

-	TRBV6-5	-	TRBJ2-3	CASSYPLTDTQYF	TGTGCCAGCAGTTACCCCCTCACAGATACGCAGTATTTT
-	TRBV7-2	-	TRBJ1-6	CASSLRNSPLHF	TGTGCCAGCAGCTTACGGAATTCACCCCTCCACTTT
-	TRBV2	few	TRBJ1-1	CASSRQSNTEAFF	TGTGCCAGCAGTAGGCAGTCGAACACTGAAGCTTTCTTT
-	TRBV5-1	-	TRBJ2-7	CASSAGGTREQYF	TGCGCCAGCAGCGCAGGTGGGACGCGGGAGCAGTACTTC
-	TRBV12-5	-	TRBJ2-3	CASALGASNTGDTQYF	TGTGCTAGTGCCTTGGGGGCTTCGAATACTGGAGATACGCAGTATTTT
-	TRBV6-2/TRBV6-3	-	TRBJ2-3	CASGGNTDTQYF	TGTGCCAGTGGGGGAAACACAGATACGCAGTATTTT
TRBD1	TRBV28	-	TRBJ1-1	CASSLPGQSMNTEAFF	TGTGCCAGCAGCCTTCCGGGACAGAGCATGAACACTGAAGCTTTCTTT
TRBD2	TRBV7-2	-	TRBJ2-1	CASSPQSGGPPYNEQFF	TGTGCCAGCAGCCCTCAAAGCGGGGGCCCACCTTACAATGAGCAGTTCTTC
TRBD1	TRBV6-2/TRBV6-3	-	TRBJ1-1	CASSGQGAIEGTEAFF	TGTGCCAGCAGTGGACAGGGGGCGATTGAGGGCACTGAAGCTTTCTTT
-	TRBV19	few	TRBJ1-1	CASSTLNTEAFF	TGTGCCAGTAGTACCCTGAACACTGAAGCTTTCTTT
-	TRBV30	few	TRBJ1-5	CAWSVQGSQPQHF	TGTGCCTGGAGTGTACAGGGTAGCCAGCCCCAGCATTTT
-	TRBV20-1	-	TRBJ2-5	CSAQTRVETQYF	TGCAGTGCTCAAACTAGAGTGGAGACCCAGTACTTC
-	TRBV20-1	-	TRBJ2-7	CSAREPGAGVPYEQYF	TGCAGTGCTAGAGAGCCCGGGGCAGGGGTTCCCTACGAGCAGTACTTC
-	TRBV7-2	-	TRBJ2-7	CASSLVRGYEQYF	TGTGCCAGCAGCTTAGTTCGCGGGTACGAGCAGTACTTC
-	TRBV15	few	TRBJ1-6	CATSRDLGNSPLHF	TGTGCCACCAGCAGAGATTTAGGGAATTCACCCCTCCACTTT
TRBD1	TRBV5-6	few	TRBJ1-1	CASSIHLTGVNTEAFF	TGTGCCAGCAGCATCCACCTGACAGGGGTGAACACTGAAGCTTTCTTT
-	TRBV7-9	-	TRBJ2-1	CASSLVWASRDNEQFF	TGTGCCAGCAGCTTAGTTTGGGCTTCCAGGGACAATGAGCAGTTCTTC
-	TRBV20-1	-	TRBJ1-4	CSARDLRQDLEKLFF	TGCAGTGCTAGAGATCTGCGGCAAGACCTGGAAAAACTGTTTTTT
-	TRBV2	few	TRBJ1-5	CASEDSGNQPQHF	TGTGCCAGCGAAGACAGTGGCAATCAGCCCCAGCATTTT
TRBD2	TRBV20-1	few	TRBJ2-3	CSARGLAGGLTDTQYF	TGCAGTGCTAGAGGGCTAGCGGGGGGGCTTACAGATACGCAGTATTTT
-	TRBV6-1	-	TRBJ1-2	CASTPNYRDGYTF	TGTGCCAGCACCCCGAACTATAGGGATGGCTACACCTTC
TRBD2	TRBV20-1	once	TRBJ2-3	CSALGLAPDTQYF	TGCAGCGCTCTAGGACTAGCACCAGATACGCAGTATTTT
-	TRBV7-3	-	TRBJ1-1	CASSQVSGSNMNTEAFF	TGTGCCAGCAGCCAAGTTAGTGGGAGCAACATGAACACTGAAGCTTTCTTT
-	TRBV19	-	TRBJ1-1	CATVNRGQNTEAFF	TGTGCCACCGTTAATCGGGGCCAGAACACTGAAGCTTTCTTT
-	TRBV5-6	-	TRBJ1-2	CASSLSGSYGYTF	TGTGCCAGCAGCTTGTCCGGATCCTATGGCTACACCTTC
-	TRBV20-1	-	TRBJ2-1	CSALRGDRFYNEQFF	TGCAGTGCGCTCAGAGGAGACCGATTCTACAATGAGCAGTTCTTC
-	TRBV20-1	-	TRBJ1-6	CSATDRTYNSPLYF	TGCAGTGCTACAGACAGGACTTATAATTCACCCCTCTACTTT
-	TRBV6-2/TRBV6-3	few	TRBJ1-1	CASSYSSTEAFF	TGTGCCAGCAGTTACTCGAGCACTGAAGCTTTCTTT
-	TRBV19	few	TRBJ1-1	CASSLSGANTEAFF	TGTGCCAGTAGTCTTTCGGGGGCGAACACTGAAGCTTTCTTT
-	TRBV28	few	TRBJ1-2	CASSKGDYGYTF	TGTGCCAGCAGTAAGGGAGACTATGGCTACACCTTC
-	TRBV19	-	TRBJ1-1	CASSIRGRGTEAFF	TGTGCCAGTAGTATACGGGGTAGGGGTACTGAAGCTTTCTTT
-	TRBV6-1	few	TRBJ1-5	CASRPSRNSNQPQHF	TGTGCCAGCAGACCCTCACGAAATAGCAATCAGCCCCAGCATTTT